This TCR beta chain is drawn from a study of cytomegalovirus exposure and HLA in healthy donors. With respect to this clone: The antigen remains undetermined.

Overall study results and limits: The authors confirmed in vitro that three CMV-associated chains were specific for CMV antigens.

Germline CDR1 and CDR2: LGHNA and YNFKEQ. This CDR3 is 16 amino acids long. Trimming pared 1 base from V and 1 base from J, leaving 11 bases between. The study ran its PCR with 60 Vbeta and 13 Jbeta primers. Generated by immunoSEQ multiplex PCR, the TCRdb table keeps only in-frame clones and is missing some. This table holds around 70,000 clones, roughly 70% found once. The sample taken for sequencing was PBMCs. The chain is built from TRBV4-2 and TRBJ1-5; TRBD1 is a possible D gene (6 bases). The sequence was obtained from a man in his fifties or sixties in good health and CMV-seropositive. For the CDR3, the DNA is TGTGCCAGCAGCCAAGCTGCTGGGGGCAGCAATCAGCCCCAGCATTTT. It codes for CASSQAAGGSNQPQHF.